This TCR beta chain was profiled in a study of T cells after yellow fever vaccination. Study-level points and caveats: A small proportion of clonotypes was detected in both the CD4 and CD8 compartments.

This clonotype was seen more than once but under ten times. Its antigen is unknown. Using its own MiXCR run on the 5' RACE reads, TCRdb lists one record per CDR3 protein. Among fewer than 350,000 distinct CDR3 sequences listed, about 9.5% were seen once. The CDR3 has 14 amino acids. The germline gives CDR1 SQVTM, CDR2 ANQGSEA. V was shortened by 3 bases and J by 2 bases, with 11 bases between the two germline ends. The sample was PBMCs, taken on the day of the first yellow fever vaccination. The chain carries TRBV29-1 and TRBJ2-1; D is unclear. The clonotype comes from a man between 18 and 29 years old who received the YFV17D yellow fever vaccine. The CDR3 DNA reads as TGCAGCGTTGAGGGCCGAAGGACCTACAATGAGCAGTTCTTC. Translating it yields CSVEGRRTYNEQFF.